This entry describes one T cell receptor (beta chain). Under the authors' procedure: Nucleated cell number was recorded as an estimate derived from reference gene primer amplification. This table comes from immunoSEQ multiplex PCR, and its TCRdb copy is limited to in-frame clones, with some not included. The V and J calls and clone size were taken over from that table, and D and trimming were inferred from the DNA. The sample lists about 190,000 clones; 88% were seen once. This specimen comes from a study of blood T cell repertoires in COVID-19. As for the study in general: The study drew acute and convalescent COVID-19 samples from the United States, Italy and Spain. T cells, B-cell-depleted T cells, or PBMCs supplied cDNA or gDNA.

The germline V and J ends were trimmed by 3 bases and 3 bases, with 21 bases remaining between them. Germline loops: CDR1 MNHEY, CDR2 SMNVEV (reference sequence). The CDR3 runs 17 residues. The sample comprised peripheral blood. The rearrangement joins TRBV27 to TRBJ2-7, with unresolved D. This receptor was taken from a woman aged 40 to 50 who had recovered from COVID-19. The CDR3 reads CASSFPQRLTFGYEQYF. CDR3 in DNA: TGTGCCAGCAGTTTCCCCCAGAGACTCACCTTCGGCTACGAGCAGTACTTC.